The rows below give T cell receptor beta chains drawn from one sample of a study of T-cell memory formation after mild COVID-19. MiXCR, run by TCRdb on the 5' RACE reads, gives a single entry per CDR3 protein. The sample consists of more than 350,000 distinct CDR3 sequences, roughly 15% of them appearing once. The sequencing input was PBMCs or a T cell subset sorted from them (not recorded which). These receptor sequences come from a man between 18 and 35 years old who had mild COVID-19 (a few samples of this study predate the infection). Cell type and time point are not known. Each CDR3 is given with its conserved first and last residue. A D gene is named only where the DNA matches it firmly. Only some rows state a clone size, as once, few, many or a class for expanded clones.

v_call,clone_size,d_call,j_call,cdr3_nt,cdr3_aa
TRBV12-3/TRBV12-4,-,-,TRBJ2-3,TGTGCCAGCAGTTTAGAGGCCCTTAGCGGGACAGACACAGATACGCAGTATTTT,CASSLEALSGTDTDTQYF
TRBV5-1,-,TRBD1,TRBJ2-3,TGCGCCAGCAGCTTCAGACAGGGTGGCGGAGATACGCAGTATTTT,CASSFRQGGGDTQYF
TRBV7-9,few,TRBD1,TRBJ2-5,TGTGCCAGCAGCTTAGCATTGACAGGGAAAGAGACCCAGTACTTC,CASSLALTGKETQYF
TRBV20-1,few,-,TRBJ2-6,TGCAGTGCAACAAGGGCCTCTGGGGCCAACGTCCTGACTTTC,CSATRASGANVLTF
TRBV12-3/TRBV12-4,-,-,TRBJ1-1,TGTGCCAGCAGTTCGTATCTGAACACTGAAGCTTTCTTT,CASSSYLNTEAFF
TRBV12-3/TRBV12-4,few,-,TRBJ2-7,TGTGCCAGCAGGCCCGGGACCCACTACGAGCAGTACTTC,CASRPGTHYEQYF
TRBV7-8,-,TRBD1,TRBJ2-2,TGTGCCAGCAGCTTAATGGGACAGACCCGAGGGGAGCTGTTTTTT,CASSLMGQTRGELFF
TRBV5-1,-,-,TRBJ1-4,TGCGCCAGCAGCGAACAGGGTTCTAATGAAAAACTGTTTTTT,CASSEQGSNEKLFF
TRBV6-5,-,TRBD1,TRBJ2-7,TGTGCCAGCAGTCGTGGACAGGGGAACTACGAGCAGTACTTC,CASSRGQGNYEQYF
TRBV6-5,-,TRBD2,TRBJ2-3,TGTGCCAGCACCCCTCGGGGGGTCACAGATACGCAGTATTTT,CASTPRGVTDTQYF
TRBV11-2,many,-,TRBJ2-3,TGTGCCAGCAGGTATACGGGCAGGACCAGCACAGATACGCAGTATTTT,CASRYTGRTSTDTQYF
TRBV12-3/TRBV12-4,few,-,TRBJ1-1,TGTGCCAGCAGTTTTGGAGAGACTGAAGCTTTCTTT,CASSFGETEAFF
TRBV5-1,few,-,TRBJ1-2,TGCGCCAGCAGCTTGTCTCACGGAAACTATGGCTACACCTTC,CASSLSHGNYGYTF
TRBV9,many,TRBD2,TRBJ2-3,TGTGCCAGCAGCGCCGGGGTAGGAATGGCGGGGGGGCGAGATACGCAGTATTTT,CASSAGVGMAGGRDTQYF
TRBV19,few,TRBD2,TRBJ2-3,TGTGCCAGTATGGGGGGACTATACACAGATACGCAGTATTTT,CASMGGLYTDTQYF
TRBV19,-,TRBD2,TRBJ2-7,TGTGCCACCCAAGCGGGGGCCTCCTACGAGCAGTACTTC,CATQAGASYEQYF
TRBV29-1,few,-,TRBJ1-2,TGCAGCGTGCCCGACTCGGGAAACTATGGCTACACCTTC,CSVPDSGNYGYTF
TRBV5-1,-,-,TRBJ1-1,TGCGCCAGCAGCTTGCTCCGGGTAAGCGACACTGAAGCTTTCTTT,CASSLLRVSDTEAFF
TRBV5-6,-,TRBD2,TRBJ2-1,TGTGCCAGCAGCTTCCAGACTAGCGGGGGGGCCGGAGAGCAGTTCTTC,CASSFQTSGGAGEQFF
TRBV20-1,many,-,TRBJ1-1,TGCAGTGCTAGGGGGGGCACTGAAGCTTTCTTT,CSARGGTEAFF
TRBV20-1,few,TRBD1,TRBJ2-3,TGCAGTGCAGTACGCAGGGGGCCTACGCAGTATTTT,CSAVRRGPTQYF
TRBV12-3/TRBV12-4,-,-,TRBJ2-2,TGTGCCAGCAGTCAGACCTACACCGGGGAGCTGTTTTTT,CASSQTYTGELFF